This T cell receptor beta chain was documented in a study of T cells in tuberculosis. Latent tuberculosis screening used tuberculin skin test and IGRA at entry. Only in-frame clones appear in the TCRdb table, and some are missing; sequencing was by immunoSEQ multiplex PCR. Of roughly 32,000 clones in the sample, 95% to 96% were seen once. This CDR3 comprises 12 residues. From germline, CDR1 is SNHLY and CDR2 FYNNEI. V lost 4 bases to trimming and J lost 1 base, with 4 bases between them. The source of this sequence is a donor aged 5-35 years with latent tuberculosis or without tuberculosis infection. The sample taken for sequencing was PBMCs. The V and J genes are TRBV2 and TRBJ1-2; D remains unclear. The CDR3: CASSAGNYGYTF. The CDR3 DNA follows: TGTGCCAGCAGTGCCGGTAACTATGGCTACACCTTC.